Each of the 27 T cell receptor beta chains below was sequenced from the same sample in a study of T cell responses to AZD1222 COVID-19 vaccine. Some clones are missing from TCRdb's copy, which holds only in-frame ones; the method was immunoSEQ multiplex PCR. Of some 84,000 clones in the sample, 87% were seen once. The material was peripheral blood, obtained 28 days after the second AZD1222 dose. These receptors all come from an adult who received the AZD1222 COVID-19 vaccine.

This clone has a handful of counts. V gene TRBV2 combines with J gene TRBJ2-1, with 7 bases lining up with TRBD1. Germline V lookup: CDR1 SNHLY, CDR2 FYNNEI. The length of the CDR3 is 16 residues. V dropped 9 bases and J dropped 7; count of bases not matched to a gene: 18. This chain's CDR3 is CARPSEPTGRRNEQFF. DNA of the CDR3: TGTGCCAGACCATCGGAACCGACAGGGAGAAGAAATGAGCAGTTCTTC.

This clone was found a few times. The chain is built from TRBV7-2 and TRBJ2-7; D remains ambiguous. Per the germline V gene, CDR1 is SGHTA and CDR2 is FQGNSA. The length of the CDR3 is 14 residues. Trimming removed 5 bases at V and 4 bases at J, with 15 bases between. The CDR3 nucleotides read TGTGCCAGCAGCATTATGCCGATGTGGTACGAGCAGTACTTC. This translates into CASSIMPMWYEQYF.

CDR3 coding DNA: TGTGCCAGCAGCAACGCCGGGACTCTCTCGCTCGAGCAGTACTTC. This translates into CASSNAGTLSLEQYF. The chain carries TRBV7-2 and TRBJ2-7; D is possibly TRBD2 (6 bases). The CDR3 runs 15 residues. V lost 5 bases to trimming and J lost 6 bases, with 20 bases between them. Germline CDR1 SGHTA, CDR2 FQGNSA.

This sequence joins TRBV7-2 and TRBJ1-1; D gene unclear. V shed 2 bases and J shed 1 base, with 8 bases lying between them. CDR1 is SGHTA and CDR2 is FQGNSA in the germline V gene. The CDR3 spans 14 residues. The CDR3 is CASSLRTANTEAFF. The CDR3 DNA reads TGTGCCAGCAGCTTAAGAACAGCGAACACTGAAGCTTTCTTT.

V usage is TRBV7-8 and J usage is TRBJ1-3, with a weak D call TRBD1 (5 bases). Germline V gives CDR1 SGHVS, CDR2 FQNEAQ. V dropped 5 bases and J dropped 0 bases, with 14 bases sitting between them. This CDR3 comprises 16 residues. CDR3 nucleotide sequence: TGTGCCAGCAGCCCATGGGGACGCGGCTCTGGAAACACCATATATTTT. It specifies CASSPWGRGSGNTIYF.

This clone was found once. The V call is TRBV5-6, the J call TRBJ1-5; 7 bases align to TRBD1. V lost 4 bases, J lost 7 bases, and 2 bases stayed unmatched. Germline-derived CDR1 and CDR2 are SGHDT and YYEEEE. This CDR3 is 12 amino acids long. The CDR3 sequence: CASSGDRQPQHF. Here the CDR3 DNA reads TGTGCCAGCAGCGGGGACAGACAGCCCCAGCATTTT.

The chain links TRBV5-4 to TRBJ1-2; no clear D. Trimming shortened V by 5 bases and J by 7 bases, and 15 bases separated the two germline ends. Germline V gene data show CDR1 as SGHNT and CDR2 as YYREEE (reference sequence). This CDR3 comprises 13 residues. CDR3 sequence reads: CASSPDSFSGYTF. The CDR3 bases are TGTGCCAGCAGTCCTGACTCCTTTTCTGGCTACACCTTC. The complete variable domain, with remaining parts taken from reference TRBV5-4 and TRBJ1-2, reads ETGVTQSPTHLIKTRGQQVTLRCSSQSGHNTVSWYQQALGQGPQFIFQYYREEENGRGNFPPRFSGLQFPNYSSELNVNALELDDSALYLCASSPDSFSGYTFGSGTRLTVV.

The rearrangement links TRBV7-2 to TRBJ1-6; weak D call: TRBD1 (5 bases). The CDR3 runs to 15 residues. Per the germline V gene, CDR1 is SGHTA and CDR2 is FQGNSA. V was pared by 0 bases and J by 10 bases, with 13 bases between. The CDR3: CASSLAGTLGSPLHF. CDR3 DNA: TGTGCCAGCAGCTTAGCCGGGACCCTTGGGTCACCCCTCCACTTT.

The chain recombines TRBV29-1 with TRBJ1-2, with TRBD1 as a possible D gene (6 bases). Deletions cut 7 bases from V and 4 bases from J, with 13 bases between. CDR3 size: 12 residues. Germline lookup yields CDR1 SQVTM and CDR2 ANQGSEA. The CDR3 nucleotides read TGCAGCGCTATACAGGGAAGCTATGGCTACACCTTC. This codes for CSAIQGSYGYTF.

The rearrangement uses TRBV18 and TRBJ2-5; perhaps TRBD1 as D (5 bases). Deletions cut 0 bases from V and 5 bases from J, with 10 bases between. The CDR3 spans 14 residues. Germline V gene data show CDR1 as KGHSH and CDR2 as LQKENI. The CDR3 loop reads CASSPPSQGETQYF. CDR3 bases: TGTGCCAGCTCACCACCGTCGCAGGGCGAGACCCAGTACTTC.

This rearrangement joins TRBV19 to TRBJ2-7; D ambiguous. This CDR3 comprises 14 residues. V was pared by 6 bases and J by 2 bases, with 14 bases between. Germline V gene data show CDR1 as LNHDA and CDR2 as SQIVND (reference sequence). CDR3 sequence: CASSPSDLTYEQYF. The CDR3 nucleotides read TGTGCCAGTAGCCCCTCCGACTTAACCTACGAGCAGTACTTC. Combining the CDR3 with reference TRBV19 and TRBJ2-7 gives the whole variable domain DGGITQSPKYLFRKEGQNVTLSCEQNLNHDAMYWYRQDPGQGLRLIYYSQIVNDFQKGDIAEGYSVSREKKESFPLTVTSAQKNPTAFYLCASSPSDLTYEQYFGPGTRLTVT.

This clone was counted once. This chain uses TRBV19 with TRBJ2-7, with 8 positions matching TRBD1. This CDR3 is 15 amino acids long. In germline, CDR1 is LNHDA, CDR2 SQIVND (reference sequence). The junction had 6 bases not matched to a gene; V was cut back by 5 bases and J by 0 bases. The CDR3 here is CASSSGGAGSYEQYF. The DNA for the CDR3 is TGTGCCAGTAGTTCAGGGGGCGCGGGCTCCTACGAGCAGTACTTC.

This chain connects TRBV7-2 to TRBJ2-4; unclear D gene. CDR3 length: 15 residues. The V gene lost 3 bases and the J gene lost 1 base, with 10 bases spanning the gap. Germline lookup yields CDR1 SGHTA and CDR2 FQGNSA. This CDR3 reads CASSFIGWAKNIQYF. The CDR3 bases are TGTGCCAGCAGCTTTATAGGATGGGCCAAAAACATTCAGTACTTC.

The chain carries TRBV11-1 and TRBJ2-1; D call uncertain. The CDR3 sequence is 12 residues long. V lost 3 bases and J 8 bases, leaving 8 bases between the germline ends. Germline loops: CDR1 SGHAT, CDR2 FQDESV (reference sequence). The CDR3 coding sequence is TGTGCCAGCAGCTTGGTGTGGTATGAGCAGTTCTTC. Protein: CASSLVWYEQFF.

The rearrangement links TRBV20-1 to TRBJ2-3; TRBD2 aligns across 9 bases. Germline V CDR1 and CDR2: DFQATT, SNEGSKA (reference sequence). The ends lost 3 bases at V and 5 bases at J; junction bases unmatched: 9. This CDR3 comprises 15 residues. As DNA, the CDR3 is TGCAGTGCTAGTATAGACGGTAGCGGGGGAGATACGCAGTATTTT. Encoded protein: CSASIDGSGGDTQYF.

The J gene is TRBJ2-6, the V gene TRBV6-6; TRBD1 matches 10 bases. V shed 5 bases, J shed 2 bases, and the junction held 6 bases outside the gene matches. CDR1 MNHNY and CDR2 SVGAGI come from the germline V gene (reference sequence). CDR3 size: 17 residues. The CDR3 DNA reads as TGTGCCAGCAGTCTCCGGGACAGGGGTACTGGGGCCAACGTCCTGACTTTC. It codes for CASSLRDRGTGANVLTF.

The chain recombines TRBV4-1 with TRBJ1-2, with D possibly TRBD1 on 6 matching bases. CDR1 MGHRA and CDR2 YSYEKL come from the germline V gene. The CDR3 consists of 15 residues. V was trimmed by 0 bases and J by 3 bases, leaving 11 bases between them. The CDR3 region is CASSQDRGGDYGYTF. CDR3 in DNA: TGCGCCAGCAGCCAAGATAGGGGGGGGGACTATGGCTACACCTTC.

The chain links TRBV29-1 to TRBJ1-1, with 7 bases fitting TRBD1. In germline, CDR1 is SQVTM, CDR2 ANQGSEA. V trimming: 4 bases; J trimming: 5 bases; junction bases outside the gene matches: 4. The CDR3 loop spans 12 amino acids. The CDR3 here is CSVGQGKTEAFF. For the CDR3, the DNA is TGCAGCGTTGGACAGGGAAAGACTGAAGCTTTCTTT.

The rearrangement links TRBV9 to TRBJ1-2; maybe TRBD1 (5 bases). The V end lost 6 bases, the J end lost 2 bases, and 14 bases lay between the germline ends. CDR1 is SGDLS, CDR2 YYNGEE, per germline. The CDR3 sequence is 14 residues long. The CDR3 nucleotides are TGTGCCAGCACCCTGGGGCAGCTCAACTATGGCTACACCTTC. Its translation is CASTLGQLNYGYTF.

V is TRBV3-1 (or the pseudogene TRBV3-2) and J is TRBJ1-1; possible D gene TRBD1, 5 bases. CDR3 length equals 12 residues. V lost 4 bases and J lost 5, with 8 bases in between. The V gene's germline CDR1 is LGHDT and CDR2 YNNKEL (reference sequence). The CDR3 loop reads CASSLGVTEAFF. The CDR3 DNA follows: TGTGCCAGCAGCCTAGGGGTTACTGAAGCTTTCTTT.

This clone was detected only once. This sequence joins TRBV7-9 and TRBJ2-7; the match to TRBD2 covers 7 bases. Germline CDR1 and CDR2: SEHNR and FQNEAQ (reference sequence). The CDR3 contains 13 residues. Unmatched junction bases numbered 3, after V lost 0 bases and J lost 7 bases. In nucleotides, the CDR3 is TGTGCCAGCAGCTTAGCGGGAGCGGGGGAGCAGTACTTC. Protein product: CASSLAGAGEQYF.

Only one count was recorded for this clone. The V call is TRBV7-2, the J call TRBJ1-6; D possibly corresponds to TRBD1 (6 bases). The germline V gene has CDR1 SGHTA and CDR2 FQGNSA. V shed 5 bases and J shed 4 bases, with 15 bases lying between them. There are 16 residues in the CDR3. The CDR3 nucleotides are TGTGCCAGCAGCGCCCGGTCAGGGGTGTATAATTCACCCCTCCACTTT. It is translated as CASSARSGVYNSPLHF.

This rearrangement joins TRBV6-6 to TRBJ2-7; D gene unclear. V dropped 5 bases and J dropped 7 bases, with 12 bases sitting between them. Germline CDR1 and CDR2: MNHNY and SVGAGI (reference sequence). This CDR3 has 12 residues. In DNA form, the CDR3 reads TGTGCCAGCAGTCAGCCTTCGGAGGAGCAGTACTTC. This encodes CASSQPSEEQYF.

This chain uses TRBV28 with TRBJ1-1, with D possibly TRBD1 on 5 matching bases. The V gene's germline CDR1 is MDHEN and CDR2 SYDVKM. There are 13 residues in the CDR3. Trimming stripped 7 bases from V and 1 base from J, with 10 bases between. CDR3 in amino acids: CASKYGGNTEAFF. As DNA, the CDR3 is TGTGCCAGCAAATACGGGGGGAACACTGAAGCTTTCTTT.

This chain joins TRBV21-1 and TRBJ1-5; the DNA was not used to check the table's D call, TRBD1. TRBV21-1 is reported as a pseudogene. The CDR3 spans 16 residues. The CDR3 coding sequence is TGTGCCAGCAACAGATTTAGGACAGGGGACAATCAGCCCCAGCATTTT. Amino acid sequence: CASNRFRTGDNQPQHF.

The chain combines TRBV11-3 with TRBJ1-1; D call uncertain. The CDR3 runs to 12 residues. V lost 5 bases to trimming and J lost 5 bases, with 9 bases between them. Per the germline V gene, CDR1 is SGHNT and CDR2 is YENEEA. CDR3 DNA sequence: TGTGCCAGCAGCGTGGGTGGGACTGAAGCTTTCTTT. This codes for CASSVGGTEAFF.

The chain couples TRBV7-2 to TRBJ1-4; perhaps TRBD1 as D (5 bases). The CDR3 is 16 residues long. Per the germline V gene, CDR1 is SGHTA and CDR2 is FQGNSA. V shed 2 bases and J shed 8 bases, with 18 bases lying between them. For the CDR3, the DNA is TGTGCCAGCAGCTTAAGAACAGCCCTGGGGGGAGAAAAACTGTTTTTT. It encodes CASSLRTALGGEKLFF.